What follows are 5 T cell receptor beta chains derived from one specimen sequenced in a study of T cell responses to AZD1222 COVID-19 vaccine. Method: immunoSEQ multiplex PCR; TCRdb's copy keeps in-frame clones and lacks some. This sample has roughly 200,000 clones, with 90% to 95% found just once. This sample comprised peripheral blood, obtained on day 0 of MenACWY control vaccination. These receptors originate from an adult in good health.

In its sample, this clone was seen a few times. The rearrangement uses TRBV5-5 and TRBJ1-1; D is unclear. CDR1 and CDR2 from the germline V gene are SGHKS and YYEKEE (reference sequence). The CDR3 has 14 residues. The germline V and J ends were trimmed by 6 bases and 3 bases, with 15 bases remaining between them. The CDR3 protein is CASTTSSPYTEAFF. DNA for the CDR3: TGTGCCAGCACCACGTCGTCTCCGTACACTGAAGCTTTCTTT. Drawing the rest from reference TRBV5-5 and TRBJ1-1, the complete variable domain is DAGVTQSPTHLIKTRGQQVTLRCSPISGHKSVSWYQQVLGQGPQFIFQYYEKEERGRGNFPDRFSARQFPNYSSELNVNALLLGDSALYLCASTTSSPYTEAFFGQGTRLTVV.

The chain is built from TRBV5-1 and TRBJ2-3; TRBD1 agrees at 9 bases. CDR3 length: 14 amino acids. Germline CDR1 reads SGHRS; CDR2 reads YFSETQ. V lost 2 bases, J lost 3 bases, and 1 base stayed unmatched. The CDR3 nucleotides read TGCGCCAGCAGCTTAGGGACAGGGACAGATACGCAGTATTTT. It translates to CASSLGTGTDTQYF.

CDR3: CASSIGQGYTF. The CDR3 DNA is TGTGCCAGTAGTATCGGTCAAGGCTACACCTTC. This chain uses TRBV19 with TRBJ1-2, with D uncertain. The CDR3 runs 11 residues. Trimming cost V 3 bases and J 8 bases, with 7 bases left between them. The germline V gene has CDR1 LNHDA and CDR2 SQIVND (reference sequence).

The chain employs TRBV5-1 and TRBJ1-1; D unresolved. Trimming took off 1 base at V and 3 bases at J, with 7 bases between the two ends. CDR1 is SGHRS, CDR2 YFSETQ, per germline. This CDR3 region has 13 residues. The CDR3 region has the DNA TGCGCCAGCAGCTTGTCTGGGGACACTGAAGCTTTCTTT. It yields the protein CASSLSGDTEAFF.

The CDR3 DNA reads TGTGCCAGTAGTATTCAGACAGGGGGCTATGGCTACACCTTC. Translation gives CASSIQTGGYGYTF. This chain links TRBV19 with TRBJ1-2; 9 bases agree with TRBD1. Germline lookup yields CDR1 LNHDA and CDR2 SQIVND (reference sequence). Trimming at V came to 3 bases and at J to 4 bases, leaving 3 bases not matched to a gene. The CDR3 contains 14 residues. Combining the CDR3 with reference TRBV19 and TRBJ1-2 gives the whole variable domain DGGITQSPKYLFRKEGQNVTLSCEQNLNHDAMYWYRQDPGQGLRLIYYSQIVNDFQKGDIAEGYSVSREKKESFPLTVTSAQKNPTAFYLCASSIQTGGYGYTFGSGTRLTVV.